Presented here are 26 T cell receptor beta chains from one specimen sequenced in a study of blood T cell repertoires in COVID-19. Only in-frame clones appear in the TCRdb table, and some are missing; sequencing was by immunoSEQ multiplex PCR. The sample carries more than 110,000 clones, more than 60% recorded once. What was sequenced was peripheral blood. These TCRs come from a man older than 75 with acute or convalescent COVID-19.

The chain carries TRBV27 and TRBJ2-3, with D perhaps TRBD2 (6 bases). The CDR3 loop spans 15 amino acids. Germline assignment: CDR1 MNHEY and CDR2 SMNVEV (reference sequence). Deletions cut 10 bases from V and 2 bases from J, with 19 bases between. CDR3 region: CANPRSQRVTDTQYF. DNA of the CDR3: TGTGCCAACCCCCGGAGTCAGCGGGTCACAGATACGCAGTATTTT.

This clone was detected once. The chain uses TRBV18 and TRBJ1-2, with no clear D. The CDR3 length is 13 residues. CDR1 and CDR2 from the germline V gene are KGHSH and LQKENI. Between the trimmed V and J ends, which lost 6 bases and 8 bases, there was a span of 16 bases. The CDR3 here is CASSSPQTLGYTF. CDR3 DNA sequence: TGTGCCAGCTCCTCACCACAGACGCTAGGCTACACCTTC.

The rearrangement links TRBV29-1 to TRBJ1-1; tentative D call: TRBD1 (6 bases). Trimming pared 3 bases from V and 2 bases from J, leaving 10 bases between. The germline CDR1 and CDR2 sequences are SQVTM and ANQGSEA. The CDR3 loop spans 13 amino acids. The CDR3 DNA reads as TGCAGCGTTGAGGGGGGGCGAAACACTGAAGCTTTCTTT. This translates into CSVEGGRNTEAFF. Filled out from reference TRBV29-1 and TRBJ1-1, the complete variable domain reads SAVISQKPSRDICQRGTSLTIQCQVDSQVTMMFWYRQQPGQSLTLIATANQGSEATYESGFVIDKFPISRPNLTFSTLTVSNMSPEDSSIYLCSVEGGRNTEAFFGQGTRLTVV.

The chain employs TRBV6-5 and TRBJ1-2; possible D gene TRBD1, 6 bases. V lost 8 bases to trimming and J lost 5 bases, with 21 bases between them. The CDR3 length is 15 residues. Germline CDR1 is MNHEY and CDR2 is SVGAGI. CDR3 in amino acids: CASWFGDTSTYGYTF. CDR3 nucleotide sequence: TGTGCCAGCTGGTTCGGGGACACCTCCACATATGGCTACACCTTC.

This sequence joins TRBV18 and TRBJ2-5; 9 nucleotides line up with TRBD1. The CDR3 is made up of 14 amino acids. The V segment lost 4 bases and the J segment 4 bases; nucleotides outside the gene matches: 4. CDR1 and CDR2 (germline): KGHSH, LQKENI. The CDR3 protein is CASSLRQGGETQYF. DNA for the CDR3: TGTGCCAGCTCACTCAGACAGGGGGGAGAGACCCAGTACTTC.

CDR3 loop: CASSLRGTGFFSGELFF. In nucleotides, the CDR3 is TGTGCCAGCAGCTTAAGGGGGACAGGTTTTTTTTCCGGGGAGCTGTTTTTT. V and J are TRBV11-2 and TRBJ2-2; 8 nucleotides align to TRBD1. The V gene end was trimmed by 2 bases and the J gene end by 6 bases; junction bases not matched to a gene: 11. Germline loops: CDR1 SGHAT, CDR2 FQNNGV. The CDR3 is made up of 17 amino acids.

The rearrangement uses TRBV29-1 and TRBJ1-4; maybe TRBD1 (5 bases). Germline V gene data show CDR1 as SQVTM and CDR2 as ANQGSEA. The CDR3 totals 13 residues. CDR3 in amino acids: CGYVGGTNEKLFF. The CDR3 region has the DNA TGCGGCTACGTGGGGGGAACTAATGAAAAACTGTTTTTT.

This chain joins TRBV7-7 and TRBJ2-3; the match to TRBD2 covers 10 bases. CDR3 length: 14 residues. V lost 5 bases and J lost 4; bases outside the gene matches: 3. The germline V gene encodes CDR1 SSHAT and CDR2 FNYEAQ (reference sequence). DNA of the CDR3: TGTGCCAGCAGCATTAGCGGGGGGTCAGATACGCAGTATTTT. Protein: CASSISGGSDTQYF.

The chain carries TRBV24-1 and TRBJ2-3; TRBD2 agrees at 15 bases. This CDR3 spans 17 amino acids. V lost 4 bases, J lost 8 bases, and 9 bases stayed unmatched. CDR1 is KGHDR, CDR2 SFDVKD, per germline. CDR3 amino acids: CATSERGTSGGRGTQYF. For the CDR3, the DNA is TGTGCCACCAGTGAACGCGGGACTAGCGGGGGGAGGGGTACGCAGTATTTT.

The gene calls are TRBV5-1 and TRBJ2-7, with TRBD1 matching 7 bases. CDR3 size: 14 residues. The junction had 7 bases not matched to a gene; V was cut back by 5 bases and J by 2 bases. Germline-derived CDR1 and CDR2 are SGHRS and YFSETQ. The CDR3 here is CASRRTGATYEQYF. For the CDR3, the DNA is TGCGCCAGCAGGCGGACAGGCGCCACCTACGAGCAGTACTTC.

V is TRBV4-2 and J is TRBJ2-2, with 8 bases matching TRBD2. The CDR3 extends over 16 amino acids. V was clipped by 4 bases and J by 6 bases; unmatched bases: 10. Germline V gene sequence: CDR1 LGHNA, CDR2 YNFKEQ. The CDR3 here is CASSREGRGVAGELFF. DNA of the CDR3: TGTGCCAGCAGCCGAGAGGGGCGGGGGGTTGCCGGGGAGCTGTTTTTT.

V is TRBV7-9 and J is TRBJ1-4; no clear D. This CDR3 region has 12 residues. The germline CDR1 and CDR2 sequences are SEHNR and FQNEAQ (reference sequence). V shed 9 bases and J shed 2 bases, with 7 bases lying between them. CDR3 DNA: TGTGCCAGTCGAGGTACTAATGAAAAACTGTTTTTT. Translated: CASRGTNEKLFF.

The gene calls are TRBV15 and TRBJ1-3; 7 bases agree with TRBD1. Germline V gene data show CDR1 as LNHNV and CDR2 as YYDKDF (reference sequence). This CDR3 contains 16 residues. J was trimmed by 5 bases and V by 0 bases; bases with no gene match: 7. This chain's CDR3 is CATSRDRRGPRNTIYF. CDR3 DNA sequence: TGTGCCACCAGCAGAGATCGGAGGGGGCCTCGAAACACCATATATTTT.

V gene TRBV2 combines with J gene TRBJ2-4, with TRBD2 matching over 8 bases. The CDR3 spans 14 residues. From germline, CDR1 is SNHLY and CDR2 FYNNEI. Trimming removed 6 bases from V and 4 bases from J; junction bases left unmatched: 5. The CDR3 bases are TGTGCCAGCAGCCAGGGGACTAGTAAAAACATTCAGTACTTC. Translation: CASSQGTSKNIQYF. The variable domain in full, completed from reference TRBV2 and TRBJ2-4, reads EPEVTQTPSHQVTQMGQEVILRCVPISNHLYFYWYRQILGQKVEFLVSFYNNEISEKSEIFDDQFSVERPDGSNFTLKIRSTKLEDSAMYFCASSQGTSKNIQYFGAGTRLSVL.

This clone is a singleton in its sample. For the CDR3, the DNA is TGTGCCAGCAGCAACCAAGGAGGAGAAAAACTGTTTTTT. This translates into CASSNQGGEKLFF. The V call is TRBV7-3, the J call TRBJ1-4; no reliable D call. Germline V gene lookup returns CDR1 SGHTA and CDR2 FQGTGA. This CDR3 is 13 amino acids long. V dropped 5 bases and J dropped 8 bases, with 12 bases sitting between them. Variable domain in full (rest from reference TRBV7-3 and TRBJ1-4): GAGVSQTPSNKVTEKGKYVELRCDPISGHTALYWYRQSLGQGPEFLIYFQGTGAADDSGLPNDRFFAVRPEGSVSTLKIQRTERGDSAVYLCASSNQGGEKLFFGSGTQLSVL.

The chain uses TRBV19 and TRBJ2-1; 14 bases agree with TRBD2. Trimming removed 3 bases from V and 1 base from J; junction bases left unmatched: 8. The CDR3 is 19 residues long. Per germline, CDR1 LNHDA and CDR2 SQIVND (reference sequence). In DNA, the CDR3 is TGTGCCAGTAGTATTTTAGTCGGACTAGCGGGGGGTTCCTACAATGAGCAGTTCTTC. Translating gives CASSILVGLAGGSYNEQFF.

V gene TRBV5-6 combines with J gene TRBJ2-7; the D gene is possibly TRBD1 (5 bases). Trimming pared 3 bases from V and 2 bases from J, leaving 15 bases between. The CDR3 runs 15 residues. CDR1 SGHDT and CDR2 YYEEEE come from the germline V gene. The CDR3 loop reads CASSSPPQGPYEQYF. The CDR3 nucleotides read TGTGCCAGCAGCTCACCCCCCCAGGGCCCCTACGAGCAGTACTTC.

This sequence joins TRBV6-6 and TRBJ2-1; the D gene is possibly TRBD1 (6 bases). The V and J ends lost 4 bases and 9 bases respectively, with 16 bases between them. CDR1 MNHNY and CDR2 SVGAGI come from the germline V gene (reference sequence). The CDR3 spans 14 residues. Here the CDR3 reads CASSFRGQGGEQFF. The CDR3 DNA reads TGTGCCAGCAGTTTCAGGGGTCAAGGCGGTGAGCAGTTCTTC.

In nucleotides, the CDR3 is TGTGCCTGGAGCTTTCCAGGGACTGGCTACGAGCAGTACTTC. As protein: CAWSFPGTGYEQYF. The chain uses TRBV30 and TRBJ2-7, with a possible D match to TRBD2 (6 bases). V was pared by 3 bases and J by 3 bases, with 15 bases between. Germline V gene sequence: CDR1 GTSNPN, CDR2 SVGIG (reference sequence). The CDR3 is 14 amino acids.

CDR3 sequence: CASSLGGTGLGEQYF. In DNA form, the CDR3 reads TGCGCCAGCAGCTTGGGTGGGACAGGGTTGGGCGAGCAGTACTTC. The gene calls are TRBV5-1 and TRBJ2-7, with 9 bases fitting TRBD1. This CDR3 region has 15 residues. Per the germline V gene, CDR1 is SGHRS and CDR2 is YFSETQ. V gave up 0 bases and J gave up 6 bases; unmatched junction bases: 7. Supplemented by reference TRBV5-1 and TRBJ2-7, the full variable domain reads KAGVTQTPRYLIKTRGQQVTLSCSPISGHRSVSWYQQTPGQGLQFLFEYFSETQRNKGNFPGRFSGRQFSNSRSEMNVSTLELGDSALYLCASSLGGTGLGEQYFGPGTRLTVT.

The J gene is TRBJ2-5, the V gene TRBV28, with 9 nucleotides matching TRBD1. CDR3 length: 15 amino acids. Germline CDR1 is MDHEN and CDR2 is SYDVKM. J gave up 5 bases and V 5 bases, and 9 bases lay outside the gene matches. Written as DNA, the CDR3 is TGTGCCAGCAGTCTTGACAGGGGGTCGTGGGAGACCCAGTACTTC. Its protein is CASSLDRGSWETQYF.

This chain joins TRBV5-4 and TRBJ1-4; 7 bases align to TRBD1. J lost 8 bases, V lost 3 bases, and 7 bases had no gene match. Germline V gene lookup returns CDR1 SGHNT and CDR2 YYREEE (reference sequence). The CDR3 spans 14 residues. The CDR3 is CASSSGGRLEKLFF. In DNA form, the CDR3 reads TGTGCCAGCAGCTCAGGGGGGAGGTTGGAAAAACTGTTTTTT. The full variable domain, in which reference TRBV5-4 and TRBJ1-4 provide the parts outside the CDR3, is ETGVTQSPTHLIKTRGQQVTLRCSSQSGHNTVSWYQQALGQGPQFIFQYYREEENGRGNFPPRFSGLQFPNYSSELNVNALELDDSALYLCASSSGGRLEKLFFGSGTQLSVL.

The chain recombines TRBV7-8 with TRBJ2-6; the D gene is possibly TRBD1 (7 bases). CDR1 SGHVS and CDR2 FQNEAQ come from the germline V gene. This CDR3 contains 15 residues. Trimming shortened V by 10 bases and J by 4 bases, and 17 bases separated the two germline ends. The CDR3 sequence: CATEEGARGANVLTF. CDR3 bases: TGTGCCACAGAGGAGGGGGCGCGGGGGGCCAACGTCCTGACTTTC.

CDR3 sequence: CASSLQENTEAFF. The DNA for the CDR3 is TGTGCCAGCAGCTTACAGGAAAACACTGAAGCTTTCTTT. The V gene is TRBV7-2, the J gene TRBJ1-1; no clear D. This CDR3 has 13 residues. Germline V CDR1 and CDR2: SGHTA, FQGNSA. V was clipped by 2 bases and J by 2 bases, with 6 bases between them.

This rearrangement joins TRBV19 to TRBJ1-2, with D hard to call. V lost 5 bases and J lost 3, with 7 bases in between. Germline V CDR1 and CDR2: LNHDA, SQIVND (reference sequence). This CDR3 has 12 residues. The CDR3 here is CASSLRDYGYTF. As DNA, the CDR3 is TGTGCCAGTAGTCTCCGGGACTATGGCTACACCTTC.

This chain joins TRBV3-1 (or the pseudogene TRBV3-2) and TRBJ2-2; 7 bases are a match to TRBD1. The length of the CDR3 is 12 residues. With 9 bases clipped from V and 6 bases from J, the junction kept 4 bases outside the gene matches. Germline CDR1 LGHDT, CDR2 YNNKEL (reference sequence). The CDR3 reads CASQGESGELFF. The CDR3 coding sequence is TGTGCCAGTCAGGGGGAATCCGGGGAGCTGTTTTTT.